This record covers a single T cell receptor beta chain. RNA transcripts were the template for amplifying TCR beta CDR3 regions. TCR CDR3 underwent first-round RT-PCR with the HTBI primer set. TCRdb redid the calling of the multiplex PCR reads with MiXCR, one entry per CDR3 protein. Among some 490,000 distinct CDR3 sequences listed, approximately 23% were seen once. This entry belongs to a study of T cells in Graves' hyperthyroidism and ophthalmopathy. The CDR3 loop spans 15 amino acids. V gave up 6 bases and J gave up 7 bases; unmatched junction bases: 9. CDR1 and CDR2 from the germline V gene are KGHSH and LQKENI.

The sequence came from a woman in her seventies with Graves' ophthalmopathy. V usage is TRBV18 and J usage is TRBJ2-1; 10 bases line up with TRBD2. The sample consisted of blood. The CDR3 sequence is CASSLGLAGENEQFF. CDR3 nucleotides: TGTGCCAGCTCCCTTGGGCTAGCGGGAGAAAATGAGCAGTTCTTC.